The sequence of this TCR beta chain was determined in a study of glioma-infiltrating T cells after dendritic cell vaccination. Profiling relied on immunoSEQ multiplex PCR, and the TCRdb table lists in-frame clones only, not all of them. This repertoire shows tens of thousands of clones, about 79% found once; its top ten account for around 16%. Time point defined: after dendritic cell vaccination, including at tumor progression/relapse. This CDR3 comprises 12 residues. Losses at the gene ends were 8 bases for V and 4 bases for J; bases not matched to a gene: 2. In germline, CDR1 is SNHLY, CDR2 FYNNEI.

V and J are TRBV2 and TRBJ1-2, with 9 bases lining up with TRBD1. The source is a human donor with glioblastoma. Here the sequenced sample was blood, taken after dendritic cell vaccination. CDR3 in amino acids: CASPTGGYGYTF. DNA for the CDR3: TGTGCCAGCCCGACAGGGGGCTATGGCTACACCTTC.